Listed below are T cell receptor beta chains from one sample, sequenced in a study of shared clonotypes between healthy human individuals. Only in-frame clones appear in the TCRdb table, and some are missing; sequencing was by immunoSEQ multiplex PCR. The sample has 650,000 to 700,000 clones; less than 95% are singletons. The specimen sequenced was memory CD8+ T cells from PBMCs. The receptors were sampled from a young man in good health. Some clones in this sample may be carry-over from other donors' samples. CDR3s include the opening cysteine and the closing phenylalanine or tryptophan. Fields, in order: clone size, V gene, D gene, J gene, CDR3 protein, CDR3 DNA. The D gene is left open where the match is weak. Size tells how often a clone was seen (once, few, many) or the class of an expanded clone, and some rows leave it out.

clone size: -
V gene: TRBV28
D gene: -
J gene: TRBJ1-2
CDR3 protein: CASSFIGLLGYGYTF
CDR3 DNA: TGTGCCAGCAGTTTTATAGGCTTGTTAGGCTATGGCTACACCTTC

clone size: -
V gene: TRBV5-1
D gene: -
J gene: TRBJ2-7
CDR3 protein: CASSRGYGIEQYF
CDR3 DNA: TGCGCCAGCAGCCGGGGGTATGGAATTGAGCAGTACTTC

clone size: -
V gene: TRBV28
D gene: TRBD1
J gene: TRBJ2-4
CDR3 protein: CASSPTTTTGVAKNIQYF
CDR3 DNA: TGTGCCAGCAGTCCTACAACAACGACAGGGGTAGCCAAAAACATTCAGTACTTC

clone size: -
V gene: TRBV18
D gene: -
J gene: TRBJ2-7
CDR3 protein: CASSPPTGYEQYF
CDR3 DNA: TGTGCCAGCTCACCACCCACAGGATACGAGCAGTACTTC

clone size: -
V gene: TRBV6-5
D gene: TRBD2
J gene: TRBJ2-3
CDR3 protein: CASKAGQEADTQYF
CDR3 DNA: TGTGCCTCTAAAGCGGGGCAGGAGGCAGATACGCAGTATTTT

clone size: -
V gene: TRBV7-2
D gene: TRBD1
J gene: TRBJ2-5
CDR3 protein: CASSPWDAGGSLETQYF
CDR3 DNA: TGTGCCAGCAGCCCCTGGGACGCAGGGGGTAGCCTAGAGACCCAGTACTTC

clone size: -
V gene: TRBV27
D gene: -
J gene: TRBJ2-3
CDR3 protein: CASSLLSTDTQYF
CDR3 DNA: TGTGCCAGCAGTTTACTCAGCACAGATACGCAGTATTTT

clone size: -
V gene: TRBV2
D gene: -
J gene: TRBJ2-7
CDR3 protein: CASEEPVEQYF
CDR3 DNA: TGTGCCAGCGAGGAACCCGTCGAGCAGTACTTC

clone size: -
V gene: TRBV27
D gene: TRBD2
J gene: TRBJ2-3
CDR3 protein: CASSFGLAGAGDTQYF
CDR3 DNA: TGTGCCAGCAGTTTTGGGCTAGCGGGAGCGGGAGATACGCAGTATTTT

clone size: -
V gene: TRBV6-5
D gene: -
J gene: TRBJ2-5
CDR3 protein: CASSYVGIQETQYF
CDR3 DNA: TGTGCCAGCAGTTACGTAGGGATCCAAGAGACCCAGTACTTC

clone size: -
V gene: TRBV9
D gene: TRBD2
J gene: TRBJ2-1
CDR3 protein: CASSLSGTYNEQFF
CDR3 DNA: TGTGCCAGCAGCCTTAGCGGGACCTACAATGAGCAGTTCTTC

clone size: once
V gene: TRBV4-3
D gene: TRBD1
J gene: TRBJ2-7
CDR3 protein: CASSPSGQGTYEQYF
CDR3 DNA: TGCGCCAGCAGCCCCTCGGGACAGGGCACCTACGAGCAGTACTTC

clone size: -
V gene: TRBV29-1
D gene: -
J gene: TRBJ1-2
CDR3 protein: CSVAPNGAGPNYGYTF
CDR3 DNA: TGCAGCGTCGCCCCCAACGGGGCAGGACCCAACTATGGCTACACCTTC

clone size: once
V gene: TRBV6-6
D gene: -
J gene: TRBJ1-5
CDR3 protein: CASSYTGGSNQPQHF
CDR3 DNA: TGTGCCAGCAGTTACACCGGGGGGAGCAATCAGCCCCAGCATTTT

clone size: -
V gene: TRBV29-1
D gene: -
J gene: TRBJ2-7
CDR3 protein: CSVEVFSGVQVSYEQYF
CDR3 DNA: TGCAGCGTTGAAGTTTTCTCCGGGGTACAAGTGTCCTACGAGCAGTACTTC

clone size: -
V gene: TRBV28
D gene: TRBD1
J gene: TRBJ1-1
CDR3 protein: CASSLARDRGPEAFF
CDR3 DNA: TGTGCCAGCAGTTTAGCGAGGGACAGGGGCCCTGAAGCTTTCTTT

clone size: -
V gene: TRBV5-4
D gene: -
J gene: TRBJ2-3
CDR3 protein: CASSLALDPQYF
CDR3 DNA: TGTGCCAGCAGCTTGGCTTTAGATCCGCAGTATTTT

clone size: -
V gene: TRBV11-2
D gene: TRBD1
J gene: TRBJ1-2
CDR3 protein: CASSLGGPGQGGDYGYTF
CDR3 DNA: TGTGCCAGCAGCTTAGGAGGACCGGGACAGGGGGGGGACTATGGCTACACCTTC

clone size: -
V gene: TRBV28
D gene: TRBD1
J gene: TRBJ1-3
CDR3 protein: CASRGTDLHTIYF
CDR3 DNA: TGTGCCAGCAGAGGGACAGACCTTCACACCATATATTTT

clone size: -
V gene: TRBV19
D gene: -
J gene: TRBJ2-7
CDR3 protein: CASSIDGTYEQYF
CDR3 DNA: TGTGCCAGTAGTATAGACGGCACTTACGAGCAGTACTTC

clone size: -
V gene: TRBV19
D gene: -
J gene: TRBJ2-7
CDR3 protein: CASRGPATYEQYF
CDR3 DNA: TGTGCCAGTAGGGGACCGGCAACCTACGAGCAGTACTTC

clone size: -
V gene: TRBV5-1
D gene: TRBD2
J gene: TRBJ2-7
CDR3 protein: CASSLRAGVYEQYF
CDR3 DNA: TGCGCCAGCAGCTTACGAGCGGGAGTCTACGAGCAGTACTTC

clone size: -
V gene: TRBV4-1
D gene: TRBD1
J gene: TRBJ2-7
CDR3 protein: CASSLPGQGSNEQYF
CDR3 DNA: TGCGCCAGCAGCCTACCGGGACAGGGGTCCAACGAGCAGTACTTC

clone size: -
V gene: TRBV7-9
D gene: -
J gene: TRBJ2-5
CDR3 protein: CASSLPGPNETQYF
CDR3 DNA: TGTGCCAGCAGCTTACCCGGACCCAACGAGACCCAGTACTTC

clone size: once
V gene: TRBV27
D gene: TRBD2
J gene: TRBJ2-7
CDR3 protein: CASSPVELAGVGDEQYF
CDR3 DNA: TGTGCCAGCAGTCCAGTTGAACTAGCGGGAGTCGGCGACGAGCAGTACTTC

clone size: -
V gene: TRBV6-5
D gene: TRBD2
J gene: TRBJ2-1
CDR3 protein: CASSYEGLDTNEQFF
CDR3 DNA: TGTGCCAGCAGTTACGAGGGACTAGACACCAATGAGCAGTTCTTC

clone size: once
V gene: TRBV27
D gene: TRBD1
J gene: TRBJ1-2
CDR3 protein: CASSFRQGYGYTF
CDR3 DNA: TGTGCCAGCAGTTTCAGACAGGGTTATGGCTACACCTTC

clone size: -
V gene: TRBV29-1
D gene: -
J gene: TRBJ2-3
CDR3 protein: CSVEDGYTDTQYF
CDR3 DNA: TGCAGCGTTGAGGATGGGTACACAGATACGCAGTATTTT

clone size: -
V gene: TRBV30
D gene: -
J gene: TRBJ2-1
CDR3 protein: CAWSGYRSYNEQFF
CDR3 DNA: TGTGCCTGGAGTGGCTACCGTAGCTACAATGAGCAGTTCTTC

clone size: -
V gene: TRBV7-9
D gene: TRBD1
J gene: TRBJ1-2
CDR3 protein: CASSFPRGNGYTF
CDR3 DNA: TGTGCCAGCAGCTTCCCCAGGGGGAATGGCTACACCTTC

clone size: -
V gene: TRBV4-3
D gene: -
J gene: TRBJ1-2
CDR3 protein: CASSQDSGGAYGYTF
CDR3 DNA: TGCGCCAGCAGCCAAGATAGCGGGGGCGCCTATGGCTACACCTTC

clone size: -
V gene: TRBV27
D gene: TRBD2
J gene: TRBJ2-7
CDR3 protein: CASSPPTSGVYEQYF
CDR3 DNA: TGTGCCAGCAGTCCTCCCACTAGCGGGGTTTACGAGCAGTACTTC

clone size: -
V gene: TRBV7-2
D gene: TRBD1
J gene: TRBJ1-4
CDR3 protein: CASSAVQGSGLFF
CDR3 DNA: TGTGCCAGCAGCGCTGTACAGGGGAGCGGACTGTTTTTT

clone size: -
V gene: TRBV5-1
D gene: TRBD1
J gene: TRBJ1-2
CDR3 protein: CASSPEPLGDSIYGYTF
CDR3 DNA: TGCGCCAGCAGCCCGGAACCCTTGGGGGACAGCATATATGGCTACACCTTC

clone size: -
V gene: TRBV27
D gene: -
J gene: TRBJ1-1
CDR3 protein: CASSKSGNMNTEAFF
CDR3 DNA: TGTGCCAGCAGTAAATCAGGGAATATGAACACTGAAGCTTTCTTT

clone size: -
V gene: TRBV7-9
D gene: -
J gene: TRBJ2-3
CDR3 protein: CASSSLGRTDTQYF
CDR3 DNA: TGTGCCAGCAGCTCGCTAGGGCGCACAGATACGCAGTATTTT

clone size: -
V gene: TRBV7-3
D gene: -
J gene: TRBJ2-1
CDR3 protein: CASSLIGGYNEQFF
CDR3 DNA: TGTGCCAGCAGCTTAATCGGCGGATACAATGAGCAGTTCTTC

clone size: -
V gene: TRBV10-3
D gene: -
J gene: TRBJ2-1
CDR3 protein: CAISEPSDQNEQFF
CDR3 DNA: TGTGCCATCAGTGAGCCCTCGGACCAGAATGAGCAGTTCTTC

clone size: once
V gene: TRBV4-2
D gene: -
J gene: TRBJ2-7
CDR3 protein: CASSQIVTSPSYYEQYF
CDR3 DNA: TGTGCCAGCAGCCAAATTGTGACTAGTCCCTCTTACTACGAGCAGTACTTC

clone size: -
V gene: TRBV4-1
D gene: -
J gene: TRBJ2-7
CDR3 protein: CASSQSQGSYEQYF
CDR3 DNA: TGCGCCAGCAGCCAGTCGCAGGGTTCCTACGAGCAGTACTTC

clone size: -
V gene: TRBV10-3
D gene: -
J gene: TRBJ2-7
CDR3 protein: CATRNGERGYYEQYF
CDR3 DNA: TGTGCCACACGGAACGGGGAGAGGGGTTACTACGAGCAGTACTTC

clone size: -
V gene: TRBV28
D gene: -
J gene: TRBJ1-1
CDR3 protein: CASSLRSLNTEAFF
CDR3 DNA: TGTGCCAGCAGTTTACGGTCCTTGAACACTGAAGCTTTCTTT

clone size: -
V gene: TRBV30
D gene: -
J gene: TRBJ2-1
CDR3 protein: CAWSRGETENEQFF
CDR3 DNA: TGTGCCTGGAGTAGAGGGGAAACTGAGAACGAGCAGTTCTTC

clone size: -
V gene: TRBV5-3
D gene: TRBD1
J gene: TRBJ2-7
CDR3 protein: CARSLGTGSYEQYF
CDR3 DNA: TGTGCCAGAAGCTTGGGGACAGGCTCCTACGAGCAGTACTTC

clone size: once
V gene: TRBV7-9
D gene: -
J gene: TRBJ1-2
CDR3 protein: CASSPMAPPNYGYTF
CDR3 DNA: TGTGCCAGCAGCCCTATGGCCCCTCCTAACTATGGCTACACCTTC

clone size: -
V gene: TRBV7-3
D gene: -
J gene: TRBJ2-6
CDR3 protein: CASSSIQGLPSGANVLTF
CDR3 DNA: TGTGCCAGCAGCTCCATCCAGGGGCTCCCCTCTGGGGCCAACGTCCTGACTTTC

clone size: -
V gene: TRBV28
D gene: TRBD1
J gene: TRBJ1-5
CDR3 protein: CASSLSRYRGSRPPQSTQHF
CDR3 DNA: TGTGCCAGCAGTTTATCTCGATACAGGGGGTCCCGTCCTCCACAATCAACCCAGCATTTT

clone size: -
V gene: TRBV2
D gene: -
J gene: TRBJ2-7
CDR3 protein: CASSPPGSTGRTDPYEQYF
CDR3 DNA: TGTGCCAGCAGCCCCCCCGGCTCAACGGGGCGAACCGACCCCTACGAGCAGTACTTC

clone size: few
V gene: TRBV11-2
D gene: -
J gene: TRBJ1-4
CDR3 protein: CASSFYGGEKLFF
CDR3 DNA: TGTGCCAGCAGCTTCTATGGCGGAGAAAAACTGTTTTTT